This T cell receptor (beta chain) was retrieved from a study of T cell responses to AZD1222 COVID-19 vaccine. Using immunoSEQ multiplex PCR, the repertoire was profiled, and TCRdb retains in-frame clones only, with some absent. The data hold roughly 180,000 clones, with around 95% observed a single time. The sample holds one count of this clone. The source is an adult in good health. The sample consisted of peripheral blood, taken on day 0 of AZD1222 vaccination.

The CDR3 sequence is CASSGTDRAGNTIYF. As DNA, the CDR3 is TGTGCCAGCAGTGGGACCGACAGGGCTGGAAACACCATATATTTT. The V and J genes are TRBV25-1 and TRBJ1-3, with 7 bases identical to TRBD1. The CDR3 contains 15 residues. The V gene end was trimmed by 4 bases and the J gene end by 2 bases; junction bases not matched to a gene: 5. The germline V gene has CDR1 MGHDK and CDR2 SYGVNS.